This TCR beta chain is drawn from a study of blood T cell repertoires in COVID-19. The CDR3 extends over 14 amino acids. V dropped 4 bases and J dropped 6 bases, with 15 bases sitting between them. CDR1 SGHTA and CDR2 FQGNSA come from the germline V gene. Produced via immunoSEQ multiplex PCR; TCRdb's table is partial and in-frame only. The table records about 130,000 clones, approximately 83% of them present only once. This clone appeared a few times. This TCR was sampled from a middle-aged man who had recovered from COVID-19. Input material: PBMCs or T cells enriched from blood (not recorded which). The rearrangement links TRBV7-2 to TRBJ1-2; D might be TRBD1 (5 bases). The CDR3 region is CASSSGRGGDGYTF. CDR3 DNA sequence: TGTGCCAGCAGCTCGGGACGGGGAGGAGATGGCTACACCTTC.